Below are 12 T cell receptor beta chains sequenced from a single sample in a study of cytotoxic CD8 clonotypes in ibrutinib-treated CLL. The assay was immunoSEQ multiplex PCR, and TCRdb's table has in-frame clones only and misses some. The table lists 75,000 to 90,000 clones, approximately 82% of them singletons. Sample: PBMCs, taken after 24 months of ibrutinib treatment. These receptor sequences come from a human donor with chronic lymphocytic leukemia.

The CDR3 DNA reads as TGTGCCAGCAGTTTAGGGGTAGCGTACGAGCAGTACTTC. Encoded protein: CASSLGVAYEQYF. The chain couples TRBV28 to TRBJ2-7, with D perhaps TRBD2 (5 bases). CDR3 size: 13 residues. The V gene lost 2 bases and the J gene lost 4 bases, with 9 bases spanning the gap. Looked up from germline, CDR1 is MDHEN and CDR2 is SYDVKM.

This clone was detected only once. The chain recombines TRBV6-1 with TRBJ2-1; D is ambiguous. V was trimmed by 1 base and J by 0 bases, leaving 7 bases between them. The CDR3 consists of 15 residues. CDR1 is MNHNS and CDR2 is SASEGT in the germline V gene. CDR3 sequence reads: CASSEVYSSYNEQFF. The CDR3, as DNA: TGTGCCAGCAGTGAAGTATACAGCTCCTACAATGAGCAGTTCTTC.

V usage is TRBV6-4 and J usage is TRBJ2-7, with 7 bases fitting TRBD1. This CDR3 has 13 amino acids. With 9 bases clipped from V and 6 bases from J, the junction kept 11 bases outside the gene matches. Germline V lookup: CDR1 MRHNA, CDR2 SNTAGT. The CDR3 DNA follows: TGTGCCAGATCGACAGGGTTGTGGGGCGAGCAGTACTTC. Translating gives CARSTGLWGEQYF.

The chain employs TRBV29-1 and TRBJ2-7, with 7 nucleotides matching TRBD2. The length of the CDR3 is 14 residues. The V and J ends lost 3 bases and 2 bases, in that order; junction bases with no gene match: 7. Germline-derived CDR1 and CDR2 are SQVTM and ANQGSEA. The CDR3 nucleotides are TGCAGCGTTGATAGGGCGGGAGCGCCCTACGAGCAGTACTTC. Translating gives CSVDRAGAPYEQYF.

The chain uses TRBV30 and TRBJ2-2; D ambiguous. There are 13 residues in the CDR3. Germline CDR1 is GTSNPN and CDR2 is SVGIG (reference sequence). With 0 bases removed from V and 3 bases from J, the gap between germline ends came to 5 bases. CDR3 sequence reads: CAWSVLDTGELFF. For the CDR3, the DNA is TGTGCCTGGAGTGTACTCGACACCGGGGAGCTGTTTTTT.

The chain recombines TRBV6-1 with TRBJ2-7, with 9 bases fitting TRBD1. The CDR3 totals 17 residues. Germline CDR1 and CDR2: MNHNS and SASEGT. V lost 4 bases to trimming and J lost 4 bases; unmatched junction nucleotides: 14. CDR3 loop: CASSAGTGNVFPYEQYF. The CDR3 region has the DNA TGTGCCAGCAGTGCCGGGACAGGGAACGTCTTTCCGTACGAGCAGTACTTC.

The V call is TRBV6-6, the J call TRBJ1-5; possibly TRBD1 for D (6 bases). This CDR3 has 15 residues. The germline V gene has CDR1 MNHNY and CDR2 SVGAGI (reference sequence). Trimming cost V 7 bases and J 3 bases, with 16 bases left between them. DNA for the CDR3: TGTGCCAGCATTTCGTCGGGGGGCAACAATCAGCCCCAGCATTTT. It encodes CASISSGGNNQPQHF.

This clone turned up a few times. The chain combines TRBV6-1 with TRBJ1-5, with TRBD1 identical over 9 bases. The V segment lost 5 bases and the J segment 7 bases; nucleotides outside the gene matches: 6. Germline CDR1 MNHNS, CDR2 SASEGT. This CDR3 region has 14 residues. This chain's CDR3 is CASSFDRGGQPQHF. CDR3 DNA: TGTGCCAGCAGTTTCGACAGGGGGGGCCAGCCCCAGCATTTT.

V and J are TRBV19 and TRBJ2-5; 10 nucleotides match TRBD2. CDR3 size: 16 residues. Germline trimming cut 8 bases from V and 6 bases from J; bases unmatched to any gene: 15. CDR1 and CDR2 (germline): LNHDA, SQIVND (reference sequence). CDR3 in amino acids: CASSGVASGSEKTQYF. The CDR3 DNA follows: TGTGCCAGTTCGGGCGTCGCTAGCGGGAGCGAGAAGACCCAGTACTTC.

CDR3 region: CASSPGGAVNIQYF. The DNA of the CDR3 is TGTGCCAGTAGCCCAGGGGGCGCCGTAAACATTCAGTACTTC. This sequence joins TRBV19 and TRBJ2-4; 8 bases are shared with TRBD1. The ends lost 6 bases at V and 6 bases at J; junction bases unmatched: 7. Per the germline V gene, CDR1 is LNHDA and CDR2 is SQIVND (reference sequence). This CDR3 comprises 14 residues.

The V and J genes are TRBV28 and TRBJ2-1, with D unclear. The V gene's germline CDR1 is MDHEN and CDR2 SYDVKM. V shed 10 bases and J shed 6 bases, with 16 bases lying between them. The CDR3 loop spans 13 amino acids. CDR3 sequence: CAIVGRLTNEQFF. In DNA, the CDR3 is TGTGCCATCGTAGGGCGGTTGACCAATGAGCAGTTCTTC.

CDR3 nucleotide sequence: TGTGCCAGCAGCTTGGTCACCGGGACAGGGCGTACAGATACGCAGTATTTT. As protein: CASSLVTGTGRTDTQYF. The chain combines TRBV5-6 with TRBJ2-3; 9 bases are a match to TRBD1. There are 17 residues in the CDR3. J was trimmed by 3 bases and V by 0 bases; bases with no gene match: 8. From germline, CDR1 is SGHDT and CDR2 YYEEEE. The variable domain in full, completed from reference TRBV5-6 and TRBJ2-3, reads DAGVTQSPTHLIKTRGQQVTLRCSPKSGHDTVSWYQQALGQGPQFIFQYYEEEERQRGNFPDRFSGHQFPNYSSELNVNALLLGDSALYLCASSLVTGTGRTDTQYFGPGTRLTVL.